Each of the 13 T cell receptor beta chains below was sequenced from the same sample in a study of T cell responses to AZD1222 COVID-19 vaccine. Clones were read by immunoSEQ multiplex PCR, and TCRdb kept only the in-frame ones, dropping some. Its table records about 140,000 clones. The sequenced sample consisted of peripheral blood. Receptor source: an adult in good health.

The chain employs TRBV4-1 and TRBJ1-2, with TRBD1 identical over 7 bases. This CDR3 is 15 amino acids long. V lost 4 bases to trimming and J lost 1 base; unmatched junction nucleotides: 6. Per the germline V gene, CDR1 is MGHRA and CDR2 is YSYEKL. In nucleotides, the CDR3 is TGCGCCAGCAGCCCTCGGGACAGAAGTAACTATGGCTACACCTTC. Residues: CASSPRDRSNYGYTF.

This chain links TRBV2 with TRBJ1-6; possibly TRBD1 for D (5 bases). V was cut by 6 bases and J by 10 bases, with 13 bases left in between. Germline V gene data show CDR1 as SNHLY and CDR2 as FYNNEI. CDR3 length: 13 residues. In nucleotides, the CDR3 is TGTGCCAGCAGATCGGACACCCCCTCACCCCTCCACTTT. Its protein is CASRSDTPSPLHF.

The chain joins TRBV11-2 to TRBJ2-3, with 11 nucleotides matching TRBD2. J gave up 1 base and V 0 bases, and 0 bases lay outside the gene matches. This CDR3 comprises 16 residues. CDR1 is SGHAT and CDR2 is FQNNGV in the germline V gene. This chain's CDR3 is CASSLDSGGGTDTQYF. In nucleotides, the CDR3 is TGTGCCAGCAGCTTAGATAGCGGGGGGGGCACAGATACGCAGTATTTT.

The V and J genes are TRBV19 and TRBJ2-6; D unresolved. The CDR3 is made up of 14 amino acids. In germline, CDR1 is LNHDA, CDR2 SQIVND (reference sequence). V was cut by 3 bases and J by 1 base, with 4 bases left in between. DNA of the CDR3: TGTGCCAGTAGTATCCAGTCTGGGGCCAACGTCCTGACTTTC. Amino acids: CASSIQSGANVLTF.

The V call is TRBV3-1 (or the pseudogene TRBV3-2), the J call TRBJ1-1, with D perhaps matching TRBD1 (5 bases). CDR1 LGHDT and CDR2 YNNKEL come from the germline V gene (reference sequence). The CDR3 sequence is 16 residues long. V lost 4 bases and J lost 6, with 21 bases in between. CDR3 in DNA: TGTGCCAGCAGCCTAAGGGAGGGACGGTCCGCCCCTGAAGCTTTCTTT. Its protein product is CASSLREGRSAPEAFF.

V usage is TRBV6-5 and J usage is TRBJ2-5, with D perhaps matching TRBD2 (5 bases). Trimming took off 5 bases at V and 5 bases at J, with 12 bases between the two ends. The CDR3 spans 13 residues. Germline-derived CDR1 and CDR2 are MNHEY and SVGAGI. The CDR3 is CASSPTSYETQYF. The DNA for the CDR3 is TGTGCCAGCAGTCCTACTAGTTACGAGACCCAGTACTTC.

The genes are TRBV29-1 and TRBJ2-3, with D perhaps TRBD1 (6 bases). V dropped 6 bases and J dropped 7 bases, with 17 bases sitting between them. Germline V gives CDR1 SQVTM, CDR2 ANQGSEA. This CDR3 contains 13 residues. The CDR3 DNA sequence: TGCAGCGTGGGAGACAGGACCATGCATACGCAGTATTTT. It specifies CSVGDRTMHTQYF.

The chain recombines TRBV9 with TRBJ1-3; D might be TRBD1 (5 bases). This CDR3 has 15 residues. Germline CDR1 SGDLS, CDR2 YYNGEE. The ends were cut back, 0 bases at V and 5 bases at J, with 12 bases in the middle. The CDR3 DNA sequence: TGTGCCAGCAGCGTAGGATCAGGGCTACGAAACACCATATATTTT. This encodes CASSVGSGLRNTIYF.

This chain connects TRBV5-1 to TRBJ1-1, with D unclear. V was pared by 0 bases and J by 5 bases, with 14 bases between. Germline loops: CDR1 SGHRS, CDR2 YFSETQ. This CDR3 has 15 amino acids. The CDR3 nucleotides read TGCGCCAGCAGCTTGGAAGGACGGGGAGGAACTGAAGCTTTCTTT. Translating it yields CASSLEGRGGTEAFF.

J is TRBJ1-1 and V is TRBV30, with 7 bases matching TRBD1. Germline CDR1 is GTSNPN and CDR2 is SVGIG (reference sequence). CDR3 length equals 15 residues. Germline trimming cut 1 base from V and 1 base from J; bases unmatched to any gene: 6. CDR3 sequence: CAWSALTGWNTEAFF. DNA of the CDR3: TGTGCCTGGAGTGCCCTGACAGGGTGGAACACTGAAGCTTTCTTT.

The gene calls are TRBV7-7 and TRBJ2-3; 9 nucleotides align to TRBD2. This CDR3 has 14 residues. Losses at the gene ends were 1 base for V and 4 bases for J; bases not matched to a gene: 0. Germline CDR1 reads SSHAT; CDR2 reads FNYEAQ (reference sequence). CDR3 DNA: TGTGCCAGCAGCTTAGGCGGGGGGGCAGATACGCAGTATTTT. It specifies CASSLGGGADTQYF.

This chain joins TRBV4-1 and TRBJ2-3; 11 bases fit TRBD2. The J segment lost 3 bases and the V segment lost 4 bases, leaving 6 bases of the junction unmatched. This CDR3 region has 16 residues. The germline gives CDR1 MGHRA, CDR2 YSYEKL. CDR3 protein: CASSLSSGGATDTQYF. CDR3 sequence (DNA): TGCGCCAGCAGCCTCAGTAGCGGGGGGGCGACAGATACGCAGTATTTT.

The V and J genes are TRBV7-3 and TRBJ2-1; the match to TRBD2 covers 12 bases. V shed 5 bases and J 7 bases; nucleotides not matched to a gene: 6. Germline V CDR1 and CDR2: SGHTA, FQGTGA. The CDR3 runs to 15 residues. In DNA form, the CDR3 reads TGTGCCAGCAGCCCCGCCCTAGCGGGGGGGAATGAGCAGTTCTTC. It yields the protein CASSPALAGGNEQFF.